The 4 T cell receptor beta chains below all came from one sample that was sequenced in a study of CD8+CD57+ T cells in acquired aplastic anemia. Previously, flow cytometry had revealed CD8+CD57+ cell expansion in the patients chosen for sequencing. Profiling that covered TCR beta VDJ and CDR3 relied on genomic DNA as its template. In TCRdb, the reads were re-called with MiXCR into one record per CDR3 protein. The sample yields 450,000 to 600,000 distinct CDR3 sequences, roughly 34% seen once. Specimen: sorted CD4+, CD8+, or CD8+CD57+ T cells (not recorded which) from PBMCs. The receptors here all came from a human donor with aplastic anemia.

This clonotype appeared many times. The chain carries TRBV19 and TRBJ1-2; perhaps TRBD1 as D (5 bases). Germline-derived CDR1 and CDR2 are LNHDA and SQIVND (reference sequence). V was trimmed by 3 bases and J by 3 bases, leaving 17 bases between them. The CDR3 is 16 amino acids. CDR3 DNA: TGTGCCAGTAGTATCCCAGGGATTCCCGAGGACTATGGCTACACCTTC. Its protein is CASSIPGIPEDYGYTF.

The chain uses TRBV7-9 and TRBJ2-7; 8 bases match TRBD1. The CDR3 contains 15 residues. Germline V gene lookup returns CDR1 SEHNR and CDR2 FQNEAQ (reference sequence). The ends lost 6 bases at V and 4 bases at J; junction bases unmatched: 11. CDR3 sequence (DNA): TGTGCCAGCAGTCCGACGCCAGGGGGCATGTACGAGCAGTACTTC. Amino acid sequence: CASSPTPGGMYEQYF.

This clonotype was recorded many times. The chain uses TRBV12-3 or TRBV12-4 and TRBJ2-7, with D perhaps being TRBD1 or TRBD2 (5 bases each). The CDR3 is 15 residues long. V gave up 0 bases and J gave up 4 bases, with 13 bases separating them. CDR3 DNA: TGTGCCAGCAGTTTAGCCGAGTCAGGGAGATACGAGCAGTACTTC. It translates to CASSLAESGRYEQYF.

This clonotype came up a few times. The genes are TRBV7-8 and TRBJ2-2; TRBD2 matches 15 bases. With V trimmed by 5 bases and J by 6 bases, 10 bases remained unmatched. This CDR3 has 18 residues. Germline lookup yields CDR1 SGHVS and CDR2 FQNEAQ. As DNA, the CDR3 is TGTGCCAGCAGCGCCCCGGGACTAGCGGGAGGATGGGCCGGGGAGCTGTTTTTT. This gives the protein CASSAPGLAGGWAGELFF.